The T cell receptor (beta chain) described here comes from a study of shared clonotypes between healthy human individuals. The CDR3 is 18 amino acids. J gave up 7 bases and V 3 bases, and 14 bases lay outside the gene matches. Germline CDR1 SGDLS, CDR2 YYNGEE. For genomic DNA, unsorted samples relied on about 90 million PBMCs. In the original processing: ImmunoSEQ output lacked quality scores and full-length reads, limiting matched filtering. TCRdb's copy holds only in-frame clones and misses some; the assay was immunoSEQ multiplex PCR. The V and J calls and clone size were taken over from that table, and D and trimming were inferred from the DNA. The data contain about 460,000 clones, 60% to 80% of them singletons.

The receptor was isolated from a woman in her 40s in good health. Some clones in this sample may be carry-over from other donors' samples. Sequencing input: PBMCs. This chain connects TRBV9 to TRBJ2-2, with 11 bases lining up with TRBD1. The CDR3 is CASSEAPWTGGEVGELFF. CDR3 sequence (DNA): TGTGCCAGCAGCGAGGCCCCTTGGACAGGGGGCGAAGTCGGGGAGCTGTTTTTT. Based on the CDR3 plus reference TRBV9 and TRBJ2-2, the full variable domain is DSGVTQTPKHLITATGQRVTLRCSPRSGDLSVYWYQQSLDQGLQFLIQYYNGEERAKGNILERFSAQQFPDLHSELNLSSLELGDSALYFCASSEAPWTGGEVGELFFGEGSRLTVL.